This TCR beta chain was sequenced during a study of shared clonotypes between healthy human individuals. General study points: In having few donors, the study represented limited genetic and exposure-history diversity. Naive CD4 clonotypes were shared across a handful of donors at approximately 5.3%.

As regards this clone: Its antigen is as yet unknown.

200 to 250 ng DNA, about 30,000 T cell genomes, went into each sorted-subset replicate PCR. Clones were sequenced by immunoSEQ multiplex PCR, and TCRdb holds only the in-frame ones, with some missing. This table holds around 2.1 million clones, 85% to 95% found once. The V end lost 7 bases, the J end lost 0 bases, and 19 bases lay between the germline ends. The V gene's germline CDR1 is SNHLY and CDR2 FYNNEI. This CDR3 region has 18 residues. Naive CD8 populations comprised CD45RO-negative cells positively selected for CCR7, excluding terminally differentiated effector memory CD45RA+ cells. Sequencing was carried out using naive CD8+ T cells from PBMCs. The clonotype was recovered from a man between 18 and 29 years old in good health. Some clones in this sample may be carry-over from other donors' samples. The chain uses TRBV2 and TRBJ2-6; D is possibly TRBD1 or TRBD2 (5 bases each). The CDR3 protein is CASIGRAGTASGANVLTF. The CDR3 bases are TGTGCCAGCATTGGTCGGGCAGGGACGGCCTCTGGGGCCAACGTCCTGACTTTC.